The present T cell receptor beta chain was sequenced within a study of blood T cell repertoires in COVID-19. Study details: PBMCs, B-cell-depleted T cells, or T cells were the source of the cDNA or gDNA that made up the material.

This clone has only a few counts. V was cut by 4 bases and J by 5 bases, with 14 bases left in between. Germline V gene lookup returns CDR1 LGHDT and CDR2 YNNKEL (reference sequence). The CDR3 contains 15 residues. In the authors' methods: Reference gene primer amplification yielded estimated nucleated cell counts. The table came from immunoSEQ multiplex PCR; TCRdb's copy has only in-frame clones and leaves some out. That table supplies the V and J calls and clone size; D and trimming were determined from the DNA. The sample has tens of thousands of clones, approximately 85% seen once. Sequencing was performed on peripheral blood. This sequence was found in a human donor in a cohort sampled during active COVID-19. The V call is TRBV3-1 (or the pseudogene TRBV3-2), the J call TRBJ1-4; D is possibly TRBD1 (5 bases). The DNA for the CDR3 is TGTGCCAGCAGCCCGTACGACAGAGTCAATGAAAAACTGTTTTTT. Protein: CASSPYDRVNEKLFF.